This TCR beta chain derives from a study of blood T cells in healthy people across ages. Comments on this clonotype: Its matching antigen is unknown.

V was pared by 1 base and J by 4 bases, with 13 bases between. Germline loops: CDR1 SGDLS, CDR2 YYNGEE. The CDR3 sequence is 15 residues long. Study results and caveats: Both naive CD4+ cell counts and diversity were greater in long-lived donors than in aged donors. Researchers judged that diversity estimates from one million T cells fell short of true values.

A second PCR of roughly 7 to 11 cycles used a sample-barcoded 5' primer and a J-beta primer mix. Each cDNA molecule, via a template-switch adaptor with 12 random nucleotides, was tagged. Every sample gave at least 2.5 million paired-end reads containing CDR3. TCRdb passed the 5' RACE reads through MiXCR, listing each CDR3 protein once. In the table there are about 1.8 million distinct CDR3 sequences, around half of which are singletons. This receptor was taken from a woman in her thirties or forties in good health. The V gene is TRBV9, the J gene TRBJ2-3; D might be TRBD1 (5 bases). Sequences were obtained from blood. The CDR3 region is CASSVTGSVADTQYF. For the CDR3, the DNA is TGTGCCAGCAGCGTAACAGGATCTGTCGCAGATACGCAGTATTTT. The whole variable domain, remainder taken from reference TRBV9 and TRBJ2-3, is DSGVTQTPKHLITATGQRVTLRCSPRSGDLSVYWYQQSLDQGLQFLIQYYNGEERAKGNILERFSAQQFPDLHSELNLSSLELGDSALYFCASSVTGSVADTQYFGPGTRLTVL.